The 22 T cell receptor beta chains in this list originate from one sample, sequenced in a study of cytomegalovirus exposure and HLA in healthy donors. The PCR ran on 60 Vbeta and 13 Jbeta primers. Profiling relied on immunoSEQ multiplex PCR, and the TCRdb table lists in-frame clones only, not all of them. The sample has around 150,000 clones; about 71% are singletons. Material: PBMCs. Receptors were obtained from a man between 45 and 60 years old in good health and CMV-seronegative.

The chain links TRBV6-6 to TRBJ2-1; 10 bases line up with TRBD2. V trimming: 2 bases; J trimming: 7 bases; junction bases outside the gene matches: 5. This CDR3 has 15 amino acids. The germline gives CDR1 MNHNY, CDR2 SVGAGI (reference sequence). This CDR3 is CASSYNSGGANEQFF. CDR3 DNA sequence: TGTGCCAGCAGTTACAACAGCGGGGGGGCTAATGAGCAGTTCTTC.

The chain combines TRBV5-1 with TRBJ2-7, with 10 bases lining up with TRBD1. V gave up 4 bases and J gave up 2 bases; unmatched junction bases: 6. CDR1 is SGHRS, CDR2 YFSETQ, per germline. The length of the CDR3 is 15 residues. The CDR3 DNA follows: TGCGCCAGCAGCCCGGACAGGGGGATTACCTACGAGCAGTACTTC. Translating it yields CASSPDRGITYEQYF.

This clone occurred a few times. The CDR3 sequence is CASSLRVGGNTIYF. The CDR3 DNA sequence: TGTGCCAGCAGCTTGCGGGTGGGTGGAAACACCATATATTTT. The V call is TRBV13, the J call TRBJ1-3; D unresolved. V lost 3 bases, J lost 3 bases, and 9 bases lay in between. The germline CDR1 and CDR2 sequences are PRHDT and FYEKMQ (reference sequence). The CDR3 is made up of 14 amino acids.

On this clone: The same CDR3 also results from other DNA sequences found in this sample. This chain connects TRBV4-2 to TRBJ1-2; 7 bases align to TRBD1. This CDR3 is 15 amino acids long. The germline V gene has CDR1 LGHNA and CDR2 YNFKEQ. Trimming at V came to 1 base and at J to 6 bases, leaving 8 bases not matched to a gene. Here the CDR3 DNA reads TGTGCCAGCAGCCAAGCCAAGACAGGGTGGGATGGCTACACCTTC. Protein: CASSQAKTGWDGYTF.

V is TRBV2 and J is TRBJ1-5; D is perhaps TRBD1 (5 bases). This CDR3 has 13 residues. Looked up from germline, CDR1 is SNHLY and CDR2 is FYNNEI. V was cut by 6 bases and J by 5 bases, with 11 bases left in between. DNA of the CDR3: TGTGCCAGCAGGGGGCTTAACTATCAGCCCCAGCATTTT. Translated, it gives CASRGLNYQPQHF.

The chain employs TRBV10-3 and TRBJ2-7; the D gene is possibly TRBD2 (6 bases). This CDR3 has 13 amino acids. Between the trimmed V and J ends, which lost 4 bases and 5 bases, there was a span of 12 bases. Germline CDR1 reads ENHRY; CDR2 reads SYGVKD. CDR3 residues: CAISVTSNDEQYF. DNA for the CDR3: TGTGCCATCAGTGTGACTAGTAACGACGAGCAGTACTTC.

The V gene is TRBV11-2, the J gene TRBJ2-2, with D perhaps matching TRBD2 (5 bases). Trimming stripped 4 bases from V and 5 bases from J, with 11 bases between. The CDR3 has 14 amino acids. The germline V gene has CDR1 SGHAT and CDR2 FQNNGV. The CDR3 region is CASSSWRGTGELFF. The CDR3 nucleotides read TGTGCCAGCAGCTCCTGGCGAGGGACCGGGGAGCTGTTTTTT.

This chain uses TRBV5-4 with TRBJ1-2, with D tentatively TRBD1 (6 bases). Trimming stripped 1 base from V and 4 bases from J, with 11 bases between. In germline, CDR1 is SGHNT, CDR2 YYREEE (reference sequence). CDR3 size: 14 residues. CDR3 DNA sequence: TGTGCCAGCAGCTTGACAGGGACCTTCTATGGCTACACCTTC. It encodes CASSLTGTFYGYTF.

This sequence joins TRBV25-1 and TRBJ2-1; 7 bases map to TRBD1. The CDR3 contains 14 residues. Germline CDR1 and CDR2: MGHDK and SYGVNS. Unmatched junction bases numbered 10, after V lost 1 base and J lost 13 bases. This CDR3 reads CASSEFSGTERQFF. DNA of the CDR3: TGTGCCAGCAGTGAATTCTCCGGGACAGAAAGACAGTTCTTC.

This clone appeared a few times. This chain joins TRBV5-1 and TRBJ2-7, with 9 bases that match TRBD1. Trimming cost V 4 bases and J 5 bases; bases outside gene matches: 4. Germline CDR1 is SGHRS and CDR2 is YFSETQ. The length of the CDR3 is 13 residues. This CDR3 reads CASSLTGGHEQYF. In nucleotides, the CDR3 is TGCGCCAGCAGCCTGACAGGGGGTCACGAGCAGTACTTC.

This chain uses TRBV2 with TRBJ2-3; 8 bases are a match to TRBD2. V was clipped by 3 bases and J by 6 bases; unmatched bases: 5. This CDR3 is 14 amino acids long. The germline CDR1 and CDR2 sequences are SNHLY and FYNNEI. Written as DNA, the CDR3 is TGTGCCAGCAGTGACCCGGGACTAGAGGATACGCAGTATTTT. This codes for CASSDPGLEDTQYF. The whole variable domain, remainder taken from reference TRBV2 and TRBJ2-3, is EPEVTQTPSHQVTQMGQEVILRCVPISNHLYFYWYRQILGQKVEFLVSFYNNEISEKSEIFDDQFSVERPDGSNFTLKIRSTKLEDSAMYFCASSDPGLEDTQYFGPGTRLTVL.

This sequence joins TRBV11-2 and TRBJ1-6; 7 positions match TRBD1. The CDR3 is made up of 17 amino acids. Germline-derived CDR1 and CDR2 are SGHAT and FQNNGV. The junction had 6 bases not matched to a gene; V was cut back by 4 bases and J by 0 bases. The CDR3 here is CASSSRTGSSYNSPLHF. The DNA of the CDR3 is TGTGCCAGCAGCTCTCGGACAGGCAGCTCCTATAATTCACCCCTCCACTTT.

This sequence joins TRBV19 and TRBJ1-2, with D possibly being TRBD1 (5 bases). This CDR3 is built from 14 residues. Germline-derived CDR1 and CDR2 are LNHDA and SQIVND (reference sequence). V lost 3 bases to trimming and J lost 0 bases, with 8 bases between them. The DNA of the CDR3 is TGTGCCAGTAGTATTGACAGCCCTAACTATGGCTACACCTTC. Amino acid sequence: CASSIDSPNYGYTF.

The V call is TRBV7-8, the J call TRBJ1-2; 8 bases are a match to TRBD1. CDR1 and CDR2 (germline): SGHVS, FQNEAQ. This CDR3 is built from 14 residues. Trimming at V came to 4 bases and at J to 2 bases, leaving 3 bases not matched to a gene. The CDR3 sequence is CASSYGTGNYGYTF. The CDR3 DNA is TGTGCCAGCAGCTATGGGACAGGAAACTATGGCTACACCTTC.

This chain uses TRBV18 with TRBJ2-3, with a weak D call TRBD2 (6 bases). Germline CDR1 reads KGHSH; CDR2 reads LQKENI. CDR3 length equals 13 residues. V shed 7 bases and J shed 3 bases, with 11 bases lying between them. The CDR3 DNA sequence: TGTGCCAGCTGCAGGGAGGAGACAGATACGCAGTATTTT. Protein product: CASCREETDTQYF.

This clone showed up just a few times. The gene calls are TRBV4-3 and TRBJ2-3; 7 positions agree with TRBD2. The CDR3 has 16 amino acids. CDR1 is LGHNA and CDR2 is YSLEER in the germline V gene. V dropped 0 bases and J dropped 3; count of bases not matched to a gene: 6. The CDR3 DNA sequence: TGCGCCAGCAGCCAAGATTGGCGGGGGAGGACAGATACGCAGTATTTT. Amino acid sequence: CASSQDWRGRTDTQYF.

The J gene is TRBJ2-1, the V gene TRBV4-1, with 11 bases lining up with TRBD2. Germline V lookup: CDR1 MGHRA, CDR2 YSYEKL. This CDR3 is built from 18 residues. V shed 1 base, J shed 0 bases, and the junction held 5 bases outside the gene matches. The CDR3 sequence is CASSQAPSGGSSYNEQFF. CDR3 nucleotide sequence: TGCGCCAGCAGCCAAGCCCCTAGCGGGGGGAGCTCCTACAATGAGCAGTTCTTC.

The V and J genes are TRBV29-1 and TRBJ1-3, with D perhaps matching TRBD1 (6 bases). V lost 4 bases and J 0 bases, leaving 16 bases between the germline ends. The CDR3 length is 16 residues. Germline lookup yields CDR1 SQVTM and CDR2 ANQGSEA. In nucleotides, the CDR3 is TGCAGCGTTGCCCACATACCGGGACACTCTGGAAACACCATATATTTT. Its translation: CSVAHIPGHSGNTIYF. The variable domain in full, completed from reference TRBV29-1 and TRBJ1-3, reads SAVISQKPSRDICQRGTSLTIQCQVDSQVTMMFWYRQQPGQSLTLIATANQGSEATYESGFVIDKFPISRPNLTFSTLTVSNMSPEDSSIYLCSVAHIPGHSGNTIYFGEGSWLTVV.

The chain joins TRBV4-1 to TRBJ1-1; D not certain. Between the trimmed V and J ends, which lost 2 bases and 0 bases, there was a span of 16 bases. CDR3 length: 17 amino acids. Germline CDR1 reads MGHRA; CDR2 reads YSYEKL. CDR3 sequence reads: CASSQTPQFLMNTEAFF. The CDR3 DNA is TGCGCCAGCAGCCAAACGCCCCAGTTTCTCATGAACACTGAAGCTTTCTTT.

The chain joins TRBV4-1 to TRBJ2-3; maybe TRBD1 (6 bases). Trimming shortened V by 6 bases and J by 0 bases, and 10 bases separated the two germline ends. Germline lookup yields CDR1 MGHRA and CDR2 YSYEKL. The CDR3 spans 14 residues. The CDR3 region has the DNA TGCGCCAGCAGTGAGGGGGTTAGCACAGATACGCAGTATTTT. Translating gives CASSEGVSTDTQYF.

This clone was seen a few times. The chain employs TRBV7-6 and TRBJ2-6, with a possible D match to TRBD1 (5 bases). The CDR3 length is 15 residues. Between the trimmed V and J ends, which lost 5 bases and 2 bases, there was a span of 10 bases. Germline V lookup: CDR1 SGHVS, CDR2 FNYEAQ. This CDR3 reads CASSPRTTGANVLTF. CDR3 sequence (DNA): TGTGCCAGCAGCCCGCGGACAACTGGGGCCAACGTCCTGACTTTC.

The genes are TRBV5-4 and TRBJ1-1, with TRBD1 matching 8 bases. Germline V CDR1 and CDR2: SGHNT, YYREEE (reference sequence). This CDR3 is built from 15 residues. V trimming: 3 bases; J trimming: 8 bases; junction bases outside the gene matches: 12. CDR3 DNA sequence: TGTGCCAGCAGCTACAGTAGGACAGGGAGCTCCGAAGCTTTCTTT. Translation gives CASSYSRTGSSEAFF.